This is a list of T cell receptor beta chains from one sample in a study of Ad26.COV2.S vaccination and SARS-CoV-2 variants. Sequenced by immunoSEQ multiplex PCR; TCRdb stores in-frame clones only, minus some. The sample includes a few hundred thousand clones, 80% to 95% of them seen just once. The sample in question was peripheral blood, obtained in a trial of Ad26.COV2.S vaccine versus placebo. These TCRs come from a person aged 18-65 years who received the Ad26.COV2.S COVID-19 vaccine or a placebo. CDR3s include the opening cysteine and the closing phenylalanine or tryptophan. D genes are given only for firm matches. Clone size is shown for a subset of rows, as once, few, many or a class of expanded clone.

D	V	size	J	CDR3	DNA
TRBD1	TRBV5-6	NA	TRBJ2-5	CASSPDRGPQETQYF	TGTGCCAGCAGCCCAGACAGGGGTCCCCAAGAGACCCAGTACTTC
TRBD1	TRBV19	NA	TRBJ1-5	CASSTPGQSRQPQHF	TGTGCCAGTAGTACCCCGGGACAGTCCAGGCAGCCCCAGCATTTT
TRBD1	TRBV13	NA	TRBJ1-1	CASSYREFDRAPFGTEAFF	TGTGCCAGCAGCTACCGAGAGTTCGACAGGGCCCCGTTCGGCACTGAAGCTTTCTTT
NA	TRBV6-5	once	TRBJ1-1	CASSTIDGNTEAFF	TGTGCCAGCAGTACTATAGACGGCAACACTGAAGCTTTCTTT
TRBD1	TRBV7-2	NA	TRBJ1-2	CASSSQRDRANYGYTF	TGTGCCAGCAGCTCCCAAAGGGACAGAGCTAACTATGGCTACACCTTC
TRBD1	TRBV3-1/TRBV3-2	NA	TRBJ2-5	CASSPNWDRGQETQYF	TGTGCCAGCAGTCCCAATTGGGACAGGGGGCAAGAGACCCAGTACTTC
TRBD2	TRBV7-9	NA	TRBJ2-7	CASSLQTSGLSYEQYF	TGTGCCAGCAGCTTACAGACTAGCGGTCTTTCCTACGAGCAGTACTTC
TRBD1	TRBV6-5	NA	TRBJ2-7	CASSNPGGEQYF	TGTGCCAGCAGTAACCCAGGGGGTGAGCAGTACTTC
TRBD1	TRBV7-2	NA	TRBJ2-7	CASSLDRGPAYEQYF	TGTGCCAGCAGTTTGGACAGGGGGCCCGCCTACGAGCAGTACTTC
TRBD1	TRBV27	NA	TRBJ1-1	CASSLTGQVWSAFF	TGTGCCAGCAGTTTAACAGGACAGGTGTGGTCAGCTTTCTTT
NA	TRBV11-3	NA	TRBJ2-7	CASSFFTGTPVPYEQYF	TGTGCCAGCAGCTTTTTTACCGGGACTCCGGTCCCCTACGAGCAGTACTTC
TRBD1	TRBV28	NA	TRBJ2-1	CASSSDRSSYNEQFF	TGTGCCAGCAGCTCGGACAGGAGCTCCTACAATGAGCAGTTCTTC
NA	TRBV6-5	NA	TRBJ1-5	CASSSGHGSNQPQHF	TGTGCCAGCAGCTCGGGACACGGGAGCAATCAGCCCCAGCATTTT